Listed here are 7 T cell receptor beta chains from one sample, sequenced in a study of shared clonotypes between healthy human individuals. Profiled with immunoSEQ multiplex PCR; TCRdb holds only in-frame clones, not every one. The data show over a million clones, 98% seen once. Sequences were obtained from naive CD4+ T cells sorted from blood. The subset is: CD45RA+ positively selected. The receptor source for this set is a young man in good health.

Remarks on this clone: Its ends do not fully match the called genes, so a read error is possible. V is TRBV28 and J is TRBJ1-2; D gene ambiguous. Germline V lookup: CDR1 MDHEN, CDR2 SYDVKM. CDR3 length: 11 residues. The CDR3 sequence: CASSLWNGYTF. The CDR3 DNA reads TGTGCCAGCAGTCTATGGAATGGCTACACCTTC.

The chain carries TRBV28 and TRBJ1-2; D not certain. The V end was cut by 6 bases, the J end by 3 bases, with 20 bases between. This CDR3 has 16 residues. Looked up from germline, CDR1 is MDHEN and CDR2 is SYDVKM. This chain's CDR3 is CASSLTEPTQDYGYTF. The CDR3 nucleotides read TGTGCCAGCAGCTTAACAGAGCCAACTCAGGACTATGGCTACACCTTC.

This rearrangement joins TRBV6-1 to TRBJ1-5; D not resolved. Germline CDR1 MNHNS, CDR2 SASEGT. Trimming cost V 4 bases and J 6 bases, with 13 bases left between them. The CDR3 is 14 residues long. As DNA, the CDR3 is TGTGCCAGCAGTGGATGGAGGGTGGGTCAGCCCCAGCATTTT. Translating gives CASSGWRVGQPQHF.

The table lists this clone with a count of one. In DNA, the CDR3 is TGTGCCAGCAGTTACGATAATAGCGGGACATGGGCTGAGCAGTACTTC. This translates into CASSYDNSGTWAEQYF. The rearrangement uses TRBV27 and TRBJ2-7; TRBD2 matches 8 bases. Per germline, CDR1 MNHEY and CDR2 SMNVEV (reference sequence). J lost 7 bases, V lost 4 bases, and 15 bases had no gene match. The CDR3 extends over 16 amino acids.

The rearrangement links TRBV7-9 to TRBJ2-5, with TRBD1 matching 8 bases. The CDR3 is 13 residues long. CDR1 SEHNR and CDR2 FQNEAQ come from the germline V gene (reference sequence). Unmatched junction bases numbered 4, after V lost 5 bases and J lost 5 bases. CDR3 loop: CASSQRQGETQYF. The CDR3 bases are TGTGCCAGCAGCCAAAGACAGGGGGAGACCCAGTACTTC.

V gene TRBV28 combines with J gene TRBJ1-5; a possible D gene is TRBD1 (6 bases). Germline V gene lookup returns CDR1 MDHEN and CDR2 SYDVKM. The CDR3 is 15 residues long. The ends were cut back, 6 bases at V and 3 bases at J, with 15 bases in the middle. The CDR3 bases are TGTGCCAGCAGAGACAGGAGGGGAGACAATCAGCCCCAGCATTTT. It encodes CASRDRRGDNQPQHF.

V is TRBV9 and J is TRBJ2-5; 8 bases are shared with TRBD1. Germline CDR1 SGDLS, CDR2 YYNGEE. The CDR3 has 15 amino acids. V shed 4 bases and J 4 bases; nucleotides not matched to a gene: 9. The CDR3 sequence is CASSTRTGLGETQYF. The CDR3 nucleotides are TGTGCCAGCAGCACGCGGACAGGGTTGGGAGAGACCCAGTACTTC. The full variable domain, with the rest looked up from reference TRBV9 and TRBJ2-5, is DSGVTQTPKHLITATGQRVTLRCSPRSGDLSVYWYQQSLDQGLQFLIQYYNGEERAKGNILERFSAQQFPDLHSELNLSSLELGDSALYFCASSTRTGLGETQYFGPGTRLLVL.